This is a list of T cell receptor beta chains from one sample in a study of T cell responses to AZD1222 COVID-19 vaccine. Using immunoSEQ multiplex PCR, the repertoire was profiled, and TCRdb retains in-frame clones only, with some absent. Counted here are 120,000 or so clones, around 87% occurring once; the ten biggest clones make up approximately 1.3%. The material sequenced was peripheral blood, taken on day 0 of AZD1222 vaccination. The receptors originated from an adult in good health. Both conserved end residues are part of each CDR3. A D gene is named only where the DNA matches it firmly. Expanded clones get a size class; other rows say once, few or many, or leave the size out.

D: TRBD2
V: TRBV20-1
J: TRBJ2-1
size: few
length: 15
DNA: TGCAGTGCTAGTTTGGGGACTAGGGCCTTCAATGAGCAGTTCTTC
CDR3: CSASLGTRAFNEQFF

D: .
V: TRBV7-9
J: TRBJ1-2
size: .
length: 19
DNA: TGTGCCAGCAGCTTCGGGTGGGATCCCGGGAAGGGCACTTACTATGGCTACACCTTC
CDR3: CASSFGWDPGKGTYYGYTF

D: TRBD2
V: TRBV7-2
J: TRBJ2-5
size: .
length: 15
DNA: TGTGCCAGCAGCCCTCCGGCTAGCGGGGTTGAGACCCAGTACTTC
CDR3: CASSPPASGVETQYF

D: .
V: TRBV4-3
J: TRBJ1-4
size: .
length: 17
DNA: TGCGCCAGCAGCCAAGTCGGGTTTCGGGGGTATAATGAAAAACTGTTTTTT
CDR3: CASSQVGFRGYNEKLFF

D: TRBD2
V: TRBV11-2
J: TRBJ2-7
size: .
length: 17
DNA: TGTGCCAGCAGCTTGCGGGGGGCTAGCGGGGCGAGGAACGAGCAGTACTTC
CDR3: CASSLRGASGARNEQYF

D: .
V: TRBV18
J: TRBJ2-1
size: .
length: 17
DNA: TGTGCCAGCTCACCACCGGGACTGAAGAGCTCCTACAATGAGCAGTTCTTC
CDR3: CASSPPGLKSSYNEQFF

D: .
V: TRBV7-9
J: TRBJ1-1
size: .
length: 13
DNA: TGTGCCAGCAGCGTAACAGGGCCCACTGAAGCTTTCTTT
CDR3: CASSVTGPTEAFF

D: TRBD1
V: TRBV18
J: TRBJ1-1
size: .
length: 15
DNA: TGTGCCAGCGCCCCTAAACAGGGGGTAAGCACTGAAGCTTTCTTT
CDR3: CASAPKQGVSTEAFF

D: .
V: TRBV18
J: TRBJ1-5
size: once
length: 14
DNA: TGTGCCAGCTCACCGACAGCTAGCAATCAGCCCCAGCATTTT
CDR3: CASSPTASNQPQHF

D: TRBD1
V: TRBV27
J: TRBJ2-1
size: .
length: 15
DNA: TGTGCCAGCGGACAGGGGCGAGACTCCTACAATGAGCAGTTCTTC
CDR3: CASGQGRDSYNEQFF